One and the same sample provided the 29 T cell receptor beta chains below, sequenced in a study of patients and donors after allogeneic stem cell transplantation. Using its own MiXCR run on the RT-PCR reads, TCRdb lists one record per CDR3 protein. The sample lists about 110,000 distinct CDR3 sequences; 35% were seen once. The material sequenced was blood, either unsorted or a sorted T cell fraction (not recorded which). The receptors stem from a human donor who was either an allogeneic HSCT recipient or a stem cell or donor lymphocyte infusion donor (not recorded which). It is not recorded whose cells these are; they may come from a transplant donor.

This clonotype has more than one count but fewer than ten. The rearrangement links TRBV7-9 to TRBJ1-6, with unresolved D. Germline values: CDR1 SEHNR, CDR2 FQNEAQ (reference sequence). Trimming took 3 bases from V and 9 from J, leaving 12 bases between them. The CDR3 totals 14 residues. CDR3 protein: CASSLGKGSSPLHF. The CDR3, as DNA: TGTGCCAGCAGCTTGGGTAAAGGAAGTTCACCCCTCCACTTT.

This clonotype was seen more than once but under ten times. This chain connects TRBV7-8 to TRBJ1-5; TRBD1 might be the D (5 bases). The germline V gene has CDR1 SGHVS and CDR2 FQNEAQ. There are 15 residues in the CDR3. V was pared by 1 base and J by 4 bases, with 11 bases between. This CDR3 reads CASSLGRDPNQPQHF. The CDR3 DNA reads as TGTGCCAGCAGCTTAGGCCGGGACCCTAATCAGCCCCAGCATTTT.

This clonotype was observed a handful of times. The CDR3 region has the DNA TGTGCCAGCGGGTTGGGAAATCAGCCCCAGCATTTT. This sequence encodes CASGLGNQPQHF. The chain links TRBV12-3 or TRBV12-4 to TRBJ1-5, with unresolved D. The CDR3 is 12 amino acids. Trimming pared 8 bases from V and 4 bases from J, leaving 9 bases between.

The CDR3 loop reads CASSLRGDIGGYTF. CDR3 bases: TGCGCCAGCAGCCTTCGGGGAGACATCGGAGGCTACACCTTC. The rearrangement links TRBV5-1 to TRBJ1-2, with unresolved D. Germline CDR1 and CDR2: SGHRS and YFSETQ. The CDR3 extends over 14 amino acids. V lost 4 bases, J lost 8 bases, and 18 bases lay in between.

This clonotype occurred a few times. The chain uses TRBV6-5 and TRBJ1-1, with TRBD1 as a possible D gene (5 bases). Germline V gives CDR1 MNHEY, CDR2 SVGAGI. The CDR3 is 14 residues long. Deletions cut 6 bases from V and 1 base from J, with 12 bases between. CDR3 coding DNA: TGTGCCAGCAGAGACGGACACAAGAACACTGAAGCTTTCTTT. It codes for CASRDGHKNTEAFF.

The J gene is TRBJ2-7, the V gene TRBV20-1; maybe TRBD1 (6 bases). CDR3 length: 16 amino acids. V shed 2 bases and J shed 2 bases, with 19 bases lying between them. Germline assignment: CDR1 DFQATT and CDR2 SNEGSKA (reference sequence). The CDR3 bases are TGCAGTGCTAGACCCCCCTCCGACAGGCTGACCTACGAGCAGTACTTC. Protein sequence: CSARPPSDRLTYEQYF.

This chain links TRBV20-1 with TRBJ2-3; possibly TRBD2 for D (6 bases). Trimming cost V 1 base and J 4 bases, with 18 bases left between them. The CDR3 has 16 residues. Germline CDR1 reads DFQATT; CDR2 reads SNEGSKA (reference sequence). As DNA, the CDR3 is TGCAGTGCTAGAGGCCCCCCGGGAGCGGTCCCAGATACGCAGTATTTT. It encodes CSARGPPGAVPDTQYF.

This clonotype was picked up a small number of times. V is TRBV18 and J is TRBJ1-1; the D is unclear. This CDR3 has 13 amino acids. The ends were cut back, 3 bases at V and 3 bases at J, with 8 bases in the middle. CDR1 and CDR2 (germline): KGHSH, LQKENI. CDR3 nucleotide sequence: TGTGCCAGCTCACCGGGGTGGGACACTGAAGCTTTCTTT. Translating gives CASSPGWDTEAFF.

Judged by abundance, this clonotype is medium-sized (0.01 to 0.1%). This chain's CDR3 is CSVVLDTQYF. The DNA for the CDR3 is TGCAGCGTTGTTTTAGATACGCAGTATTTT. V and J are TRBV29-1 and TRBJ2-3; D is unresolved. CDR1 SQVTM and CDR2 ANQGSEA come from the germline V gene. The CDR3 is 10 amino acids. V shed 4 bases and J shed 5 bases, with 4 bases lying between them.

V is TRBV14 and J is TRBJ2-3; 10 nucleotides agree with TRBD2. In germline, CDR1 is SGHDN, CDR2 FVKESK. With V trimmed by 5 bases and J by 5 bases, 10 bases remained unmatched. The CDR3 consists of 16 residues. CDR3 sequence reads: CASSVHLLAGKDTQYF. CDR3 DNA: TGTGCCAGCAGCGTCCACTTACTAGCGGGAAAAGATACGCAGTATTTT.

The chain combines TRBV6-5 with TRBJ2-7, with D possibly TRBD2 on 5 matching bases. Germline V lookup: CDR1 MNHEY, CDR2 SVGAGI. CDR3 length: 15 residues. V gave up 0 bases and J gave up 4 bases, with 13 bases separating them. The CDR3 loop is CASSYSGPTTYEQYF. The CDR3 DNA sequence: TGTGCCAGCAGTTACTCCGGACCGACTACTTACGAGCAGTACTTC.

On this clonotype: An end of the junction differs from the germline gene, which may be a read error. The chain couples TRBV7-7 to TRBJ2-3; D call uncertain. The CDR3 loop spans 13 amino acids. CDR1 and CDR2 (germline): SSHAT, FNYEAQ (reference sequence). CDR3 bases: TGTGCTAGCAGCCCGGACCTGGGATTTAAGCAGTATTTT. Its translation: CASSPDLGFKQYF.

This clonotype occurred a few times. The genes are TRBV7-2 and TRBJ2-1, with D unresolved. With 1 base removed from V and 6 bases from J, the gap between germline ends came to 13 bases. The CDR3 loop spans 15 amino acids. The V gene's germline CDR1 is SGHTA and CDR2 FQGNSA. The CDR3: CASSLVVVDSNEQFF. CDR3 coding DNA: TGTGCCAGCAGCTTAGTTGTGGTGGATTCCAATGAGCAGTTCTTC.

This clonotype was counted once. The chain employs TRBV18 and TRBJ1-1; D may be TRBD1 (5 bases). The CDR3 runs 13 residues. Trimming shortened V by 6 bases and J by 5 bases, and 13 bases separated the two germline ends. Germline CDR1 KGHSH, CDR2 LQKENI. CDR3 nucleotides: TGTGCCAGCTCCCCTGGGGGGAGGACTGAAGCTTTCTTT. This codes for CASSPGGRTEAFF.

This clonotype was detected a few times. The chain is built from TRBV20-1 and TRBJ1-6; D remains unclear. Trimming pared 5 bases from V and 7 bases from J, leaving 15 bases between. CDR3 length: 14 amino acids. From germline, CDR1 is DFQATT and CDR2 SNEGSKA (reference sequence). The CDR3 here is CSARVDTGNSPLHF. DNA for the CDR3: TGCAGTGCTCGGGTCGACACGGGGAATTCACCCCTCCACTTT.

The rearrangement joins TRBV12-3 or TRBV12-4 to TRBJ1-5; 7 bases align to TRBD1. Germline trimming cut 5 bases from V and 5 bases from J; bases unmatched to any gene: 9. The CDR3 is made up of 15 amino acids. CDR3 nucleotides: TGTGCCAGCAGTCTCCGAGTGCAGGGGGATCAGCCCCAGCATTTT. As protein: CASSLRVQGDQPQHF.

This clonotype has just a few counts. The genes are TRBV28 and TRBJ1-1, with D tentatively TRBD1 (5 bases). The CDR3 loop spans 14 amino acids. V was pared by 8 bases and J by 1 base, with 14 bases between. Germline values: CDR1 MDHEN, CDR2 SYDVKM. In DNA, the CDR3 is TGTGCCAGCGTCTCGGGGGGAGAGAACACTGAAGCTTTCTTT. It encodes CASVSGGENTEAFF. The full variable domain, completed using reference TRBV28 and TRBJ1-1, is DVKVTQSSRYLVKRTGEKVFLECVQDMDHENMFWYRQDPGLGLRLIYFSYDVKMKEKGDIPEGYSVSREKKERFSLILESASTNQTSMYLCASVSGGENTEAFFGQGTRLTVV.

V gene TRBV5-1 combines with J gene TRBJ2-7; no clear D. Per germline, CDR1 SGHRS and CDR2 YFSETQ. V lost 2 bases and J 7 bases, leaving 19 bases between the germline ends. The CDR3 is 15 amino acids. The CDR3 sequence is CASSFASGPLREQYF. CDR3 in DNA: TGCGCCAGCAGCTTTGCCTCCGGGCCCCTCAGAGAGCAGTACTTC.

This chain connects TRBV10-3 to TRBJ2-1; TRBD2 matches 14 bases. V lost 6 bases to trimming and J lost 1 base; unmatched junction nucleotides: 5. The V gene's germline CDR1 is ENHRY and CDR2 SYGVKD. CDR3 length: 17 residues. The CDR3 protein is CAIRAGTSGSSYNEQFF. CDR3 sequence (DNA): TGTGCCATCAGAGCAGGGACTAGCGGGAGTTCCTACAATGAGCAGTTCTTC.

V gene TRBV4-3 combines with J gene TRBJ1-1; D uncertain. This CDR3 comprises 15 residues. V was pared by 0 bases and J by 1 base, with 9 bases between. Germline CDR1 is LGHNA and CDR2 is YSLEER. The chain's CDR3 is CASSQDFRGNTEAFF. The CDR3 region has the DNA TGCGCCAGCAGCCAAGATTTCCGGGGGAACACTGAAGCTTTCTTT.

The genes are TRBV29-1 and TRBJ2-3, with D possibly being TRBD2 (6 bases). V was trimmed by 7 bases and J by 3 bases, leaving 17 bases between them. The CDR3 covers 14 residues. CDR1 SQVTM and CDR2 ANQGSEA come from the germline V gene. CDR3 residues: CSAVLTGATDTQYF. The CDR3 DNA reads as TGCAGCGCCGTCCTCACGGGAGCTACAGATACGCAGTATTTT.

This clonotype was found a few times. The rearrangement joins TRBV6-5 to TRBJ1-1; the D gene is possibly TRBD1 (5 bases). Trimming left V 8 bases short and J 0 bases short, with 16 bases between. The CDR3 consists of 15 residues. Germline CDR1 and CDR2: MNHEY and SVGAGI. Here the CDR3 DNA reads TGTGCCAGCCGCTGGGGACGCCACATGAACACTGAAGCTTTCTTT. It codes for CASRWGRHMNTEAFF.

CDR3 DNA sequence: TGCGCCAGCAGCTCGACTAGCGGGAACTACGAGCAGTACTTC. As protein: CASSSTSGNYEQYF. The chain links TRBV5-1 to TRBJ2-7, with 11 bases identical to TRBD2. The CDR3 consists of 14 residues. Germline V gives CDR1 SGHRS, CDR2 YFSETQ. J gave up 3 bases and V 3 bases, and 2 bases lay outside the gene matches.

The chain has TRBV12-3 or TRBV12-4 and TRBJ2-1; TRBD2 is a possible D gene (6 bases). With 3 bases removed from V and 5 bases from J, the gap between germline ends came to 20 bases. There are 17 residues in the CDR3. The CDR3 sequence: CASSFRRGLPGDNEQFF. As DNA, the CDR3 is TGTGCCAGCAGTTTCAGGCGGGGCCTCCCTGGGGACAATGAGCAGTTCTTC.

This clonotype showed up just a few times. This chain joins TRBV10-3 and TRBJ1-1; TRBD1 might be the D (6 bases). Germline values: CDR1 ENHRY, CDR2 SYGVKD. The ends were cut back, 2 bases at V and 2 bases at J, with 9 bases in the middle. The CDR3 totals 14 residues. CDR3: CAISEGGENTEAFF. The CDR3 DNA reads as TGTGCCATCAGTGAGGGGGGCGAAAACACTGAAGCTTTCTTT.

The chain has TRBV4-2 and TRBJ2-1; 7 bases fit TRBD2. Germline V gene data show CDR1 as LGHNA and CDR2 as YNFKEQ. Germline trimming cut 0 bases from V and 6 bases from J; bases unmatched to any gene: 14. This CDR3 is built from 18 residues. The CDR3 sequence: CASSQEGGLAGSRNEQFF. The CDR3 DNA reads as TGTGCCAGCAGCCAAGAGGGAGGGTTAGCGGGCTCGCGCAATGAGCAGTTCTTC.

This chain joins TRBV6-6 and TRBJ2-1, with D perhaps TRBD2 (6 bases). From germline, CDR1 is MNHNY and CDR2 SVGAGI (reference sequence). The CDR3 length is 18 residues. Trimming cost V 2 bases and J 0 bases, with 17 bases left between them. The CDR3 DNA sequence: TGTGCCAGCAGTTACAAGAGCCTAGCGTCTAGCTCCTACAATGAGCAGTTCTTC. It codes for CASSYKSLASSSYNEQFF.

This clonotype was seen only a few times. This rearrangement joins TRBV3-1 to TRBJ2-3; D not certain. This CDR3 is built from 13 residues. CDR1 is LGHDT, CDR2 YNNKEL, per germline (reference sequence). V lost 0 bases and J 4 bases, leaving 5 bases between the germline ends. The CDR3 nucleotides are TGTGCCAGCAGCCAAGATCTTTCAGATACGCAGTATTTT. It translates to CASSQDLSDTQYF.

In this sample, this clonotype turned up a few times. The CDR3 sequence: CASSLSFNYGYTF. DNA of the CDR3: TGTGCCAGCAGTTTATCCTTTAACTATGGCTACACCTTC. This chain uses TRBV12-3 or TRBV12-4 with TRBJ1-2; D ambiguous. The CDR3 consists of 13 residues. Trimming took 2 bases from V and 1 from J, leaving 5 bases between them.